Listed below are T cell receptor beta chains from one sample, sequenced in a study of synovial regulatory T cells in juvenile arthritis. Generated by immunoSEQ multiplex PCR, the TCRdb table keeps only in-frame clones and is missing some. The table lists under 10,000 clones, with approximately 2% in the top ten. Specimen: Treg cells from blood. These receptors all stem from a donor younger than 30 with juvenile idiopathic arthritis. CDR3s include the opening cysteine and the closing phenylalanine or tryptophan. Size tells how often a clone was seen (once, few, many) or the class of an expanded clone, and some rows leave it out.

>.|TRBV7-2|TRBJ2-1
CASRAGGPHEQFF
>.|TRBV9|TRBJ2-5
CASSVDPFLETQYF
>.|TRBV12-5|TRBJ2-3
CASGLGLAGWGDTQYF
>.|TRBV7-2|TRBJ2-3
CASSLELAGGTDTQYF
>medium-sized|TRBV2|TRBJ1-2
CAITDRDF
>.|TRBV25-1|TRBJ2-1
CASRMVDEQFF
>.|TRBV5-1|TRBJ1-1
CASSLLAAGGTEAFF
>.|TRBV6-1|TRBJ1-2
CASSEANPRGYTF
>.|TRBV6-1|TRBJ1-1
CASSVGGRGEAFF
>.|TRBV7-9|TRBJ2-7
CASSLRGNQGRSYEQYF
>.|TRBV6-6|TRBJ2-7
CASRGTATYEQYF
>.|TRBV2|TRBJ1-2
CASSEDRGYGYTF
>.|TRBV7-2|TRBJ2-3
CASSLSTRRTQYF
>medium-sized|TRBV4-1|TRBJ1-5
CASSQEPLAGYSNQPQHF
>.|TRBV10-2|TRBJ1-5
CASSLPGTGVVQPQHF
>.|TRBV5-1|TRBJ1-4
CASSPRGGGEKLFF
>medium-sized|TRBV10-2|TRBJ1-3
CASSGQGTGGNTIYF
>.|TRBV6-6|TRBJ2-3
CASRRREIADTQYF
>.|TRBV7-9|TRBJ1-6
CASSPDSVNSPLHF
>.|TRBV6-6|TRBJ1-5
CASSPLDRFNQPQHF
>medium-sized|TRBV29-1|TRBJ1-1
CSVGQGGTEAFF
>medium-sized|TRBV18|TRBJ1-1
CASSPRTTNTEAFF
>medium-sized|TRBV4-3|TRBJ1-2
CASSQVGFGGYTF
>.|TRBV4-1|TRBJ1-1
CASSYPGRGDTEAFF
>.|TRBV18|TRBJ2-1
CASSPGGSGEQFF
>.|TRBV7-9|TRBJ2-1
CASSPFLEQFF
>.|TRBV27|TRBJ2-5
CANALRGFQETQYF
>.|TRBV6-4|TRBJ1-5
CASSEGSGGNQPQHF
>.|TRBV10-2|TRBJ2-1
CASSGEGGSGNEQFF
>.|TRBV19|TRBJ2-5
CASSIAGGLFYEQYF
>.|TRBV7-2|TRBJ1-5
CASTEVGSNQPQHF
>.|TRBV29-1|TRBJ1-2
CSSKGGEGDYGYTF
>.|TRBV9|TRBJ2-3
CASSKATGLSSTDTQYF
>.|TRBV28|TRBJ2-7
CASSPGTSLYEQYF
>.|TRBV6-6|TRBJ2-1
CASSYGPGGSYNEQFF
>.|TRBV6-1|TRBJ1-6
CASRPGTGNGSPLHF
>.|TRBV7-9|TRBJ1-5
CASSLVYGTGPMANQPQHF
>.|TRBV30|TRBJ1-6
CAWSVRTGGSPLHF